The T cell receptor beta chain under discussion was sequenced for a study of blood T cell repertoires in COVID-19. On the study more broadly: Sources were T cells, B-cell-depleted T cells, or PBMCs; the material itself was cDNA or gDNA.

TCRdb's table, derived via immunoSEQ multiplex PCR, lists solely in-frame clones and lacks some. The sample has approximately 140,000 clones; approximately 83% are singletons. The CDR3 spans 15 residues. Looked up from germline, CDR1 is SGHNT and CDR2 is YENEEA. J was trimmed by 7 bases and V by 5 bases; bases with no gene match: 11. The chain employs TRBV11-3 and TRBJ2-1; 7 bases line up with TRBD1. Sequencing was performed on peripheral blood. The clonotype originates from a man aged 40-50 years with active or convalescent COVID-19. The CDR3 DNA is TGTGCCAGCAGCGAACGGGACAGCTATTCAAATGAGCAGTTCTTC. This gives the protein CASSERDSYSNEQFF.